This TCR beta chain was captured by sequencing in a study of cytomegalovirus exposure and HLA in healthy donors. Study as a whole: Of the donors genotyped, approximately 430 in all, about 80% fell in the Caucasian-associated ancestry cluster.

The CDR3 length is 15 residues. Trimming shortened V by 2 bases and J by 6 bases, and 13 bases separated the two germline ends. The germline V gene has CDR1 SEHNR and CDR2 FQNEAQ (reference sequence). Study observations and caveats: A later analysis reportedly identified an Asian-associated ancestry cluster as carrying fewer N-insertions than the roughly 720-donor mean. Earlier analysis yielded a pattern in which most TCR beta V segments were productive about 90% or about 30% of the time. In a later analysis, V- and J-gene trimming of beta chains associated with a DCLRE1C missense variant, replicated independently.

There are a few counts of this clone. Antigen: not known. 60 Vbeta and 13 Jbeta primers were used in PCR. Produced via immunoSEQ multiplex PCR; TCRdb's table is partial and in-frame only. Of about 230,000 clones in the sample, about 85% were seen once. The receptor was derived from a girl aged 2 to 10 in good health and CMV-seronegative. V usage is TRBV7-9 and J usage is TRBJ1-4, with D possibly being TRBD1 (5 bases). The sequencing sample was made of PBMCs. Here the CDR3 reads CASSLKGDYYEKLFF. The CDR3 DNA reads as TGTGCCAGCAGCTTAAAAGGGGATTATTATGAAAAACTGTTTTTT.